This TCR beta chain was profiled in a study of CXCR3-negative and CXCR3-positive naive CD8 T cells. Study results and limitations: From TRB CDR3 properties, TCR strength was inferred; surface CD5 did not differ between naive subsets. CXCR3 expression dropped partially after cryopreservation, and most assays relied on fresh PBMCs. Researchers reported similar TRBV-TRBJ usage in naive CXCR3-negative and CXCR3-positive cells, though memory differed.

A CD45RO-CCR7+CD27+CD95- profile was what naive CD8+ T cells displayed. As regards this clonotype: Its specificity is not known.

UMI-labeled 5' RACE yielded the TRB cDNA libraries. TCRdb reprocessed the 5' RACE reads and reports one entry per CDR3 protein, with no DNA. The table lists around 8,400 distinct CDR3 sequences. The sequence derives from a human donor in good health. Some clones in this sample may be carry-over from other donors' samples. Sequenced input: naive CXCR3- CD8+ T cells from blood. Subset noted: CD45RO-CCR7+CD27+CD95- naive CD8+ T cells lacking CXCR3 (TNR3-).

This CDR3 is CASSGVDNTEAFF. The chain joins TRBV7-6 to TRBJ1-1. CDR1 SGHVS and CDR2 FNYEAQ come from the germline V gene. The CDR3 totals 13 residues.